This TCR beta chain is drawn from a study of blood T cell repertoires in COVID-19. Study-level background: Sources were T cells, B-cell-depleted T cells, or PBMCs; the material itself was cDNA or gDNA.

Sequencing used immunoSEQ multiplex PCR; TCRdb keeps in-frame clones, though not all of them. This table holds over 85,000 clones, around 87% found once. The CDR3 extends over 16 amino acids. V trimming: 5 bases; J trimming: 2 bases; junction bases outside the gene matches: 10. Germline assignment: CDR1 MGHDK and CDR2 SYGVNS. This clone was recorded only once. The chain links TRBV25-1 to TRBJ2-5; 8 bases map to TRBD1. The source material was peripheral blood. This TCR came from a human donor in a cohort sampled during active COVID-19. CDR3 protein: CASSPLPRTGQETQYF. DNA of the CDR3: TGTGCCAGCAGTCCCCTCCCCCGGACAGGGCAAGAGACCCAGTACTTC.